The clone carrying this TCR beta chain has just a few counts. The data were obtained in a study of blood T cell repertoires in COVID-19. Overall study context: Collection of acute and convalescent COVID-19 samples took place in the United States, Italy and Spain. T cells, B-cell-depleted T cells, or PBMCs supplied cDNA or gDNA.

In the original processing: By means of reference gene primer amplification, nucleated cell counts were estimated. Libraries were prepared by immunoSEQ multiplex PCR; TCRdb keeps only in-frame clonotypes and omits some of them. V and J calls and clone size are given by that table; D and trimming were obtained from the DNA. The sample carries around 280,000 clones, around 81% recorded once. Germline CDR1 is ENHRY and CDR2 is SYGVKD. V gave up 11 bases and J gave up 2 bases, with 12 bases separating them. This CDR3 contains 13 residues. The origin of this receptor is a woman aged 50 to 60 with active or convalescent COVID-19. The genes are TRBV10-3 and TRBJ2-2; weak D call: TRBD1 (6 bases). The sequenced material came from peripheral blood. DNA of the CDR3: TGTGCCGTGACAGGCGTAAACACCGGGGAGCTGTTTTTT. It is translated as CAVTGVNTGELFF.